This T cell receptor beta chain was observed in a study of blood T cell repertoires in COVID-19. For the study at large: Whether acute or convalescent, the COVID-19 samples came from the United States, Italy and Spain. Sample material is recorded as cDNA or gDNA derived from T cells, B-cell-depleted T cells, or PBMCs.

V dropped 4 bases and J dropped 3; count of bases not matched to a gene: 10. Per the germline V gene, CDR1 is SGHRS and CDR2 is YFSETQ. The CDR3 runs 16 residues. Original methodology: The assay estimated nucleated cells by amplifying reference gene primers. Profiling relied on immunoSEQ multiplex PCR, and the TCRdb table lists in-frame clones only, not all of them. V and J calls and clone size are copied from that table; D and trimming were computed from the DNA. The table includes under 65,000 clones, roughly 80% detected once. Material: peripheral blood. The chain combines TRBV5-1 with TRBJ2-1; 7 nucleotides agree with TRBD1. This TCR derives from a woman between 55 and 75 years old with acute or convalescent COVID-19. CDR3 loop: CASSLTGTAIYNEQFF. DNA of the CDR3: TGCGCCAGCAGCCTTACCGGGACAGCTATCTACAATGAGCAGTTCTTC.